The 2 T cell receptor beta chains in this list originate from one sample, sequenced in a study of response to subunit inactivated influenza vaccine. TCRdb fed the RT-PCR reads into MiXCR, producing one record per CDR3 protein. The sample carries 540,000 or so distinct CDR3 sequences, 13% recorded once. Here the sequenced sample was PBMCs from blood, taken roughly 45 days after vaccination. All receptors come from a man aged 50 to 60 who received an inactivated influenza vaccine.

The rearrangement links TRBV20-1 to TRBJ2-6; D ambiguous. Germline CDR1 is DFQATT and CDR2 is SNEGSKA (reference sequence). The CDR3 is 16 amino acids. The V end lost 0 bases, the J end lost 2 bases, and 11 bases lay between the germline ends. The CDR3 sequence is CSARDSPPAGANVLTF. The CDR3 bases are TGCAGTGCTAGAGATTCCCCCCCCGCTGGGGCCAACGTCCTGACTTTC.

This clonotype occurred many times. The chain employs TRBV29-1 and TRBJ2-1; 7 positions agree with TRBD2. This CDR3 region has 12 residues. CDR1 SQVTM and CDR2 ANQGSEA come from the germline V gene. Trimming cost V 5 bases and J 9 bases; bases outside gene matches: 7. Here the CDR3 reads CSVNLGRGEQFF. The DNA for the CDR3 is TGCAGCGTTAACCTAGGGAGGGGTGAGCAGTTCTTC.